This T cell receptor (beta chain) stems from a study of cytomegalovirus exposure and HLA in healthy donors. PCR employed 60 Vbeta and 13 Jbeta primers. Repertoires were generated with immunoSEQ multiplex PCR, while TCRdb's copy carries only in-frame clones and drops some. The sample consists of 120,000 to 150,000 clones, approximately 79% of them appearing once. Germline loops: CDR1 GTSNPN, CDR2 SVGIG (reference sequence). V gave up 4 bases and J gave up 10 bases, with 19 bases separating them. CDR3 length: 13 residues. In this sample, this clone turned up a few times. This clonotype originated in a woman in her forties or fifties in good health and CMV-seropositive. The sample comprised PBMCs. V and J are TRBV30 and TRBJ1-1; a weak D match, TRBD1 (5 bases). CDR3 loop: CAWTIGLLQGAFF. CDR3 DNA sequence: TGTGCCTGGACAATCGGGCTTTTGCAGGGAGCTTTCTTT.